Listed below are T cell receptor beta chains from one sample, sequenced in a study of shared clonotypes between healthy human individuals. This table comes from immunoSEQ multiplex PCR, and its TCRdb copy is limited to in-frame clones, with some not included. The data show roughly 2,000,000 clones, with 93% seen just once and approximately 1.7% held by the top ten. Sequenced: naive CD8+ T cells from PBMCs. These receptors were taken from a man aged 18 to 29 in good health. Some clones in this sample may be carry-over from other donors' samples. Each CDR3 is given with its conserved first and last residue. D genes are given only for firm matches. The size field is filled for only some rows; it gives once, few, many or a size class.

V: TRBV7-9; size: NA; J: TRBJ2-5; D: NA; DNA: TGTGCCAGCAGCTCCGCCCCCCCAGAGACCCAGTACTTC; CDR3: CASSSAPPETQYF
V: TRBV28; size: NA; J: TRBJ2-1; D: NA; DNA: TGTGCCAGCAGTTTTCATTTGGGAGGTGAGCAGTTCTTC; CDR3: CASSFHLGGEQFF
V: TRBV4-1; size: NA; J: TRBJ2-7; D: TRBD1; DNA: TGCGCCAGCAGCCCGTATGGGACAGGGCTCTACGAGCAGTACTTC; CDR3: CASSPYGTGLYEQYF
V: TRBV30; size: NA; J: TRBJ1-1; D: NA; DNA: TGTGCCTGGAGTGTGAGTGGGACTGAAGCTTTCTTT; CDR3: CAWSVSGTEAFF
V: TRBV10-3; size: NA; J: TRBJ2-3; D: NA; DNA: TGTGCCATCAGCGGACGGGACAAGGGCCTAGGTACGCAGTATTTT; CDR3: CAISGRDKGLGTQYF
V: TRBV7-9; size: once; J: TRBJ1-1; D: NA; DNA: TGTGCCAGCATCCCGGGGGCCCTGAACACTGAAGCTTTCTTT; CDR3: CASIPGALNTEAFF
V: TRBV6-6; size: once; J: TRBJ2-1; D: NA; DNA: TGTGCCAGCAGTTACTCTGATTCCACGTCGGGAGAGCAGTTCTTC; CDR3: CASSYSDSTSGEQFF
V: TRBV28; size: NA; J: TRBJ2-5; D: NA; DNA: TGTGCCAGCACCCTCACCGGGCCAGGAGAAGAGACCCAGTACTTC; CDR3: CASTLTGPGEETQYF
V: TRBV19; size: NA; J: TRBJ2-3; D: NA; DNA: TGTGCCAGTAGTGCGGGGACAGCTTACACAGATACGCAGTATTTT; CDR3: CASSAGTAYTDTQYF
V: TRBV7-9; size: NA; J: TRBJ2-1; D: TRBD2; DNA: TGTGCCAGCTCCACACTGGGAGGGGAGAGGAGAGATGAGCAGTTCTTC; CDR3: CASSTLGGERRDEQFF
V: TRBV9; size: NA; J: TRBJ2-7; D: NA; DNA: TGTGCCAGCAGCGTATCCAGCTCCTACGAGCAGTACTTC; CDR3: CASSVSSSYEQYF
V: TRBV11-2; size: NA; J: TRBJ2-7; D: NA; DNA: TGTGCCAGCAGCTTAGGGATAACCTACGAGCAGTACTTC; CDR3: CASSLGITYEQYF
V: TRBV23-1; size: NA; J: TRBJ1-4; D: TRBD1; DNA: TGCGCCACCAGGGGGACAGGACCTTACCCCACGAATGAAAAACTGTTTTTT; CDR3: CATRGTGPYPTNEKLFF
V: TRBV28; size: once; J: TRBJ2-7; D: NA; DNA: TGTGCCAGCAGTTTATCAGGACGCCCCCTTGATGAGCAGTACTTC; CDR3: CASSLSGRPLDEQYF
V: TRBV28; size: NA; J: TRBJ1-1; D: NA; DNA: TGTGCCAGCAGTTTCAAGTGGAACACTGAAGCTTTCTTT; CDR3: CASSFKWNTEAFF
V: TRBV5-1; size: NA; J: TRBJ2-5; D: NA; DNA: TGCGCCAGCAGCTTGTCTGAGGCTAGTTGGGAGACCCAGTACTTC; CDR3: CASSLSEASWETQYF
V: TRBV30; size: NA; J: TRBJ2-7; D: NA; DNA: TGTGCCTGGAGTGTAGTGGGCGGGCTAGCGATTAAAGGCTACGAGCAGTACTTC; CDR3: CAWSVVGGLAIKGYEQYF
V: TRBV27; size: NA; J: TRBJ1-1; D: NA; DNA: TGTGCCAGCAAGTACAGGGTCCGAGGAACTGAAGCTTTCTTT; CDR3: CASKYRVRGTEAFF
V: TRBV7-9; size: NA; J: TRBJ1-5; D: NA; DNA: TGTGCCAGCAGCTTAGCAGGGGGCAATCAGCCCCAGCATTTT; CDR3: CASSLAGGNQPQHF
V: TRBV25-1; size: NA; J: TRBJ2-3; D: NA; DNA: TGTGCCAGCAGTGTGGGGTGGGACACAGATACGCAGTATTTT; CDR3: CASSVGWDTDTQYF
V: TRBV10-3; size: NA; J: TRBJ2-1; D: TRBD2; DNA: TGTGCCATCAGTCCCCAGACTAGCGGTAAGCAGTTCTTC; CDR3: CAISPQTSGKQFF
V: TRBV6-5; size: NA; J: TRBJ1-3; D: NA; DNA: TGTGCCAGCAGCGCACAGGGTTCCTCTGGAAACACCATATATTTT; CDR3: CASSAQGSSGNTIYF
V: TRBV19; size: NA; J: TRBJ2-7; D: TRBD2; DNA: TGTGCCAGTAGTACTGGTCTAGCGGGAACCTACGAGCAGTACTTC; CDR3: CASSTGLAGTYEQYF
V: TRBV9; size: NA; J: TRBJ2-7; D: NA; DNA: TGTGCCAGCAGCGTGGGTGTCGCTAGCTCCCTCGAGCAGTACTTC; CDR3: CASSVGVASSLEQYF
V: TRBV28; size: NA; J: TRBJ2-1; D: TRBD2; DNA: TGTGCCAGCAGTTTAACGACTAGCGGCTACAATGAGCAGTTCTTC; CDR3: CASSLTTSGYNEQFF
V: TRBV27; size: NA; J: TRBJ1-6; D: NA; DNA: TGTGCCAGCAGTCTCGGACAAAACTCACCCCTCCACTTT; CDR3: CASSLGQNSPLHF
V: TRBV10-3; size: NA; J: TRBJ2-1; D: TRBD2; DNA: TGTGCCATCCTCGCTAGCGGGTCGGAGGAGGAGCAGTTCTTC; CDR3: CAILASGSEEEQFF
V: TRBV7-9; size: NA; J: TRBJ2-7; D: NA; DNA: TGTGCCAGCAGCAAATACGGTTGGGGAGTATTGTCCTACGAGCAGTACTTC; CDR3: CASSKYGWGVLSYEQYF